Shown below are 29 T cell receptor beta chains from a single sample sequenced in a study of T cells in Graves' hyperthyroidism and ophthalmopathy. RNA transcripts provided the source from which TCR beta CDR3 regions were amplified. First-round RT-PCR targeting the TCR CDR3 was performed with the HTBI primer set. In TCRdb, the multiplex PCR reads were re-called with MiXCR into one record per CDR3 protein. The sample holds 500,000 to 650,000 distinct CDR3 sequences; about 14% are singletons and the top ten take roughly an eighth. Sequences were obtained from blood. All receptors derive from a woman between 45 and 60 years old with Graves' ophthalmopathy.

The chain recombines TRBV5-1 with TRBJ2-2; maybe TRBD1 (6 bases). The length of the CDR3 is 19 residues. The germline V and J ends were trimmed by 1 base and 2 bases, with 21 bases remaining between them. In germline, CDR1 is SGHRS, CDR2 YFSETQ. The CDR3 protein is CASSLFVLRQGPNTGELFF. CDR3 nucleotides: TGCGCCAGCAGCTTGTTTGTTCTGAGGCAGGGGCCCAACACCGGGGAGCTGTTTTTT.

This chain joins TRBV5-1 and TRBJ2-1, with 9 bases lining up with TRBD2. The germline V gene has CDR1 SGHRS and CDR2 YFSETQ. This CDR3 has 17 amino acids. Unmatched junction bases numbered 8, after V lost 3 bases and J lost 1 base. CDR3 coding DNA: TGCGCCAGCAGCTCGACTAGCGGTAAACTATCCTACAATGAGCAGTTCTTC. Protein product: CASSSTSGKLSYNEQFF.

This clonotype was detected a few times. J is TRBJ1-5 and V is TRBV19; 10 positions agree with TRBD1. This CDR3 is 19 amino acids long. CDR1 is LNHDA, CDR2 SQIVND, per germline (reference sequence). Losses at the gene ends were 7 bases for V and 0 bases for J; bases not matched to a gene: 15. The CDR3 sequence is CASNRDPDRGSYSNQPQHF. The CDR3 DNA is TGTGCCAGTAATCGGGACCCGGACAGGGGGTCCTATAGCAATCAGCCCCAGCATTTT.

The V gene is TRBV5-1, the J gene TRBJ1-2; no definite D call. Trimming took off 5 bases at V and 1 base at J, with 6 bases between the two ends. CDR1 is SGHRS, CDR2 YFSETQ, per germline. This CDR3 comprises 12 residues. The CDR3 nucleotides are TGCGCCAGCAGGGCAGATAACTATGGCTACACCTTC. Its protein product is CASRADNYGYTF.

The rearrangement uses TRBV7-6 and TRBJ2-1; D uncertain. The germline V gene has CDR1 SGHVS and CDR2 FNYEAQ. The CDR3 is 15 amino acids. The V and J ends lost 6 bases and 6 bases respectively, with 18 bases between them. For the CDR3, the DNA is TGTGCCAGCAGTTCCGGGTCGTGGGGTGGCAATGAGCAGTTCTTC. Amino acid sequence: CASSSGSWGGNEQFF.

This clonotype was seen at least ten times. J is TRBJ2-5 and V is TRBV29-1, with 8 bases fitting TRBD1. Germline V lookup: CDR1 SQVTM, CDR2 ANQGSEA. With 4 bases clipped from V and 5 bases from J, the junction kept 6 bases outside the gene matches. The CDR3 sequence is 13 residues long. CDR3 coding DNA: TGCAGCGTTGGATTCAGGGGGCGTGAGACCCAGTACTTC. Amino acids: CSVGFRGRETQYF.

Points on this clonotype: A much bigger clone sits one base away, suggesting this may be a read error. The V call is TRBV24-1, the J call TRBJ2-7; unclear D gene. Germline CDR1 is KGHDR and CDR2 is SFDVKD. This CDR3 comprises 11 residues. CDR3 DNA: TGTGCCACCAGTAATTTGTACGAGCAGTACTTC. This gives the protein CATSNLYEQYF.

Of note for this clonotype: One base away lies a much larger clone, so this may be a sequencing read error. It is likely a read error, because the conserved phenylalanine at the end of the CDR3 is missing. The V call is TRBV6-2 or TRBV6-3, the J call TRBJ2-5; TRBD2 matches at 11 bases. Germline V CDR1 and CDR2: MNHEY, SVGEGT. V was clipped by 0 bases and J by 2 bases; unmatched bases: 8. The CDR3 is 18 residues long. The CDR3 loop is CASSYSSSLAGGQETQYL. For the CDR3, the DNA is TGTGCCAGCAGTTACTCCAGCTCTTTAGCGGGAGGGCAAGAGACCCAGTACCTC.

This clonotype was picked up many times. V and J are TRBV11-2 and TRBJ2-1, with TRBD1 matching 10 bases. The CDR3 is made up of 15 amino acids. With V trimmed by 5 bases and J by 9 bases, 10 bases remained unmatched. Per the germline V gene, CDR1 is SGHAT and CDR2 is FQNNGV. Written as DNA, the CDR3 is TGTGCCAGCAGCGGCCGGGACAGGGGTTGGAGTGAGCAGTTCTTC. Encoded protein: CASSGRDRGWSEQFF.

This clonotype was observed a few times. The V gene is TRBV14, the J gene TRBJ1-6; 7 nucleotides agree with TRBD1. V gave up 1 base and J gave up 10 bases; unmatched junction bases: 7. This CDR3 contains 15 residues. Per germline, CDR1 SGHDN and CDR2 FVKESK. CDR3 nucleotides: TGTGCCAGCAGCCAAGCTACAGGGGAGGAATCACCCCTCCACTTT. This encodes CASSQATGEESPLHF.

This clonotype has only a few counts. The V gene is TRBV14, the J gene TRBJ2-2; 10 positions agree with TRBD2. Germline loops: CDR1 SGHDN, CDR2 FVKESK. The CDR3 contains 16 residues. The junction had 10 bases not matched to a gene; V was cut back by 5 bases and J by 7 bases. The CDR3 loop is CASSSTASGRRGELFF. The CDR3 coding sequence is TGTGCCAGCAGCAGTACGGCTAGCGGGAGACGCGGGGAGCTGTTTTTT.

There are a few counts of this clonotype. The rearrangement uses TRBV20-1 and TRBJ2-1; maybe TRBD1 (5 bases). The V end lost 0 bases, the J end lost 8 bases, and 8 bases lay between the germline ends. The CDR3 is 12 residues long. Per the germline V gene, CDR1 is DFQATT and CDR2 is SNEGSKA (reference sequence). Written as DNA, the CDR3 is TGCAGTGCTAGAGAAACAGGCGATGAGCAGTTCTTC. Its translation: CSARETGDEQFF.

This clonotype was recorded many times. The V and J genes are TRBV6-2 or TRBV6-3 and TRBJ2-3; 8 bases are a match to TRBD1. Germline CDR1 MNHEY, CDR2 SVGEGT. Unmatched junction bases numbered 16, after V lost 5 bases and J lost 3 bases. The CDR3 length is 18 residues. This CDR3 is CASSPGQGRSLTTDTQYF. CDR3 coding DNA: TGTGCCAGCAGTCCAGGACAGGGAAGGTCCCTAACAACAGATACGCAGTATTTT.

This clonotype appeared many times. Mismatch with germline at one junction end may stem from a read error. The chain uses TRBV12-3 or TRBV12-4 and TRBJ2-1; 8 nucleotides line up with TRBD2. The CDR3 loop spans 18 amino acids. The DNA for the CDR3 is TGTGCCAGCAGTTTTCGGGTTTTGGGGAGCGGGGGCTACCATGAGCAGTTCTTC. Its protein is CASSFRVLGSGGYHEQFF.

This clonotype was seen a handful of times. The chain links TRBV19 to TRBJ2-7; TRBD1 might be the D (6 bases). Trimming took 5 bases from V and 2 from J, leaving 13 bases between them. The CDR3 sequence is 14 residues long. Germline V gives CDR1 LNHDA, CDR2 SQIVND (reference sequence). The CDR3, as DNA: TGTGCCAGTAGTTTTGTTGGGGGCACCTACGAGCAGTACTTC. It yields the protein CASSFVGGTYEQYF.

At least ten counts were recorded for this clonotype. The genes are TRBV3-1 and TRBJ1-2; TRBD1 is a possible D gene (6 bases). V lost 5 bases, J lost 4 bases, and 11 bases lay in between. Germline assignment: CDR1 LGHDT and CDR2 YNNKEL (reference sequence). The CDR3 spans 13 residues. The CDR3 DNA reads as TGTGCCAGCAGCTTCGACAGGTCCTATGGCTACACCTTC. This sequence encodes CASSFDRSYGYTF. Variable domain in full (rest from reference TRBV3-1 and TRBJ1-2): DTAVSQTPKYLVTQMGNDKSIKCEQNLGHDTMYWYKQDSKKFLKIMFSYNNKELIINETVPNRFSPKSPDKAHLNLHINSLELGDSAVYFCASSFDRSYGYTFGSGTRLTVV.

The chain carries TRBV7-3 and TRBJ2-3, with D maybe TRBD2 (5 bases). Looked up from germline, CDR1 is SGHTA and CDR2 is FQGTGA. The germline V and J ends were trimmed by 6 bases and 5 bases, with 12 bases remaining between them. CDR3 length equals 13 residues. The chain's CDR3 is CASRGSLEDTQYF. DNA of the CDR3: TGTGCCAGCAGAGGGAGTTTGGAAGATACGCAGTATTTT.

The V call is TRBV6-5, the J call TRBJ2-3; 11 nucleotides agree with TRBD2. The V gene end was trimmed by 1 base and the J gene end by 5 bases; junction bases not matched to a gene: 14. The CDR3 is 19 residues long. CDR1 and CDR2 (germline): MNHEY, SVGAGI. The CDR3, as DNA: TGTGCCAGCAGTTACTGGGGGAGTGGTAGCGGGAGGGCTGAAGATACGCAGTATTTT. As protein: CASSYWGSGSGRAEDTQYF.

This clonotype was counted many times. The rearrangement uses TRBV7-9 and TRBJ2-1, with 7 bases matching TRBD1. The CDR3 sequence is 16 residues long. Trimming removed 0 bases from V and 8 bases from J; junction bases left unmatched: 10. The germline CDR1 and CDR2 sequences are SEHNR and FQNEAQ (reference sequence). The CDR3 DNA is TGTGCCAGCAGCTTAGCCGCCGGACAGGTCAAACATGAGCAGTTCTTC. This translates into CASSLAAGQVKHEQFF.

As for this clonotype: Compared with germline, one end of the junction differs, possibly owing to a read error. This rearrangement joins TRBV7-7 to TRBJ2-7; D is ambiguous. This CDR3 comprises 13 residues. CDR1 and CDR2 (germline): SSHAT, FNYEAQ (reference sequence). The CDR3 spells CASSRSSAYEQYF. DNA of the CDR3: TGTGCTAGCAGCCGGAGCAGCGCCTACGAGCAGTACTTC.

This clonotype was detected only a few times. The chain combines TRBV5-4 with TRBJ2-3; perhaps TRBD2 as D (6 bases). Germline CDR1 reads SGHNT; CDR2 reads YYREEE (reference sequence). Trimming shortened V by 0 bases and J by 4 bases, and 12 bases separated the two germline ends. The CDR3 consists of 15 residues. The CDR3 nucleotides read TGTGCCAGCAGCTTGGCCGCGGGGAGCGCAGATACGCAGTATTTT. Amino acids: CASSLAAGSADTQYF.

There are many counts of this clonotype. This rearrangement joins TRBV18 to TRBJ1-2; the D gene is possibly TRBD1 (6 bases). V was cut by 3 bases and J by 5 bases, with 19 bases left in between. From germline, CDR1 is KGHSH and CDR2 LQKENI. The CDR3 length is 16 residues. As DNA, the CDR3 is TGTGCCAGCTCACCTGCGACAGGAAATATCGAATATGGCTACACCTTC. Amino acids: CASSPATGNIEYGYTF.

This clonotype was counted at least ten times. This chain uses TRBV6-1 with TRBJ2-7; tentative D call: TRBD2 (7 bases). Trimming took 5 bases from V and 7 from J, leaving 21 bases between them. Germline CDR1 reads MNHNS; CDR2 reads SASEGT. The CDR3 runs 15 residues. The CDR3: CASSSPKEGGWEQYF. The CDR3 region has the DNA TGTGCCAGCAGTTCCCCGAAGGAGGGGGGGTGGGAGCAGTACTTC.

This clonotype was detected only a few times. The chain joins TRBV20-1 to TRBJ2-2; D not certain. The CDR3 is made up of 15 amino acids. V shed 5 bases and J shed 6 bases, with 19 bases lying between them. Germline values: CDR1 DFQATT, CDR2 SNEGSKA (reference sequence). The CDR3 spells CSAGMFRREAGELFF. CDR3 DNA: TGCAGTGCTGGAATGTTCCGTCGAGAGGCCGGGGAGCTGTTTTTT.

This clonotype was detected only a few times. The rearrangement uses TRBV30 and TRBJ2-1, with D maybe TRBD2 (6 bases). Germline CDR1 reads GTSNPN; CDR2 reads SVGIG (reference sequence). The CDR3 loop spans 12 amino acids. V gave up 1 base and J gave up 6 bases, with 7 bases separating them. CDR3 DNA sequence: TGTGCCTGGAGTGGGGACTCCAATGAGCAGTTCTTC. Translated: CAWSGDSNEQFF.

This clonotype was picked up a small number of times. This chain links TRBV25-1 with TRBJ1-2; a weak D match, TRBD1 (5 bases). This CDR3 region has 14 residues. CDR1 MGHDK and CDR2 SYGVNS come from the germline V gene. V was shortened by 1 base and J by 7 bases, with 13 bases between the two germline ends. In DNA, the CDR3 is TGTGCCAGCAGTGAATTGGGGGGAATCGGTGGCTACACCTTC. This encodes CASSELGGIGGYTF.

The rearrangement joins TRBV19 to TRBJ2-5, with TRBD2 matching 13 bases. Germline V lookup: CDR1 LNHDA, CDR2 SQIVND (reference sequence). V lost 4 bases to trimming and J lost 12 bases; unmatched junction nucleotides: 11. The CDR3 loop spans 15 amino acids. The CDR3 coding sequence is TGTGCCAGTAGTACCCGGACTAGCGGGAGTCGCGGCAAGTACTTC. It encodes CASSTRTSGSRGKYF.

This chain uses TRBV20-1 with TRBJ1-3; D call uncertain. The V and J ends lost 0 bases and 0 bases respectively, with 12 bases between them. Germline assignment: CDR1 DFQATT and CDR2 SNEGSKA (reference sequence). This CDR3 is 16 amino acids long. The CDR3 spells CSARDSTRSSGNTIYF. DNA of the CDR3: TGCAGTGCTAGAGACAGTACGCGATCCTCTGGAAACACCATATATTTT.

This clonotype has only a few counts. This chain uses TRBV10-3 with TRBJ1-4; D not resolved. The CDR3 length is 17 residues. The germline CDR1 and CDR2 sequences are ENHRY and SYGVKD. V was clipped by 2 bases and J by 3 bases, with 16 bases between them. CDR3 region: CAISESGVGGPNEKLFF. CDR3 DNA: TGTGCCATCAGTGAGAGCGGTGTGGGAGGTCCTAATGAAAAACTGTTTTTT.